The clone carrying this T cell receptor beta chain was counted once. The authors reverse transcribed roughly 0.5 to 1 ug RNA with random hexamers. TCRdb redid the calling of the immunoSEQ multiplex PCR reads with MiXCR, one entry per CDR3 protein. Here the sample spans some 180,000 distinct CDR3 sequences, around 93% being singletons. CDR1 ENHRY and CDR2 SYGVKD come from the germline V gene. V shed 2 bases and J shed 0 bases, with 7 bases lying between them. The CDR3 has 14 residues. The data were taken from a study of CD8 T cells in Susac syndrome. Sequenced input: CD4+ T cells from PBMCs. The V gene is TRBV10-3, the J gene TRBJ1-1; D call uncertain. The origin of this receptor is a human donor in good health. CDR3 bases: TGTGCCATCAGTGAGGGTGGGATGAACACTGAAGCTTTCTTT. This codes for CAISEGGMNTEAFF.